These 22 T cell receptor beta chains were sequenced from one sample in a study of blood T cell repertoires in COVID-19. The repertoire was sequenced with immunoSEQ multiplex PCR; TCRdb's copy has only in-frame clones and lacks some. Counted here are 360,000 or so clones, 80% to 85% occurring once; the ten biggest clones make up around 5.1%. The sample consisted of PBMCs or T cells enriched from blood (not recorded which). Receptors originate from a woman aged 45-60 years who had recovered from COVID-19.

This sequence joins TRBV6-5 and TRBJ1-1; D possibly corresponds to TRBD1 (5 bases). Germline V gene lookup returns CDR1 MNHEY and CDR2 SVGAGI. The CDR3 sequence is 11 residues long. V was clipped by 6 bases and J by 7 bases, with 9 bases between them. The CDR3 DNA reads as TGTGCCAGCAGAAAAGACAGTGAAGCTTTCTTT. Translating it yields CASRKDSEAFF.

V usage is TRBV4-1 and J usage is TRBJ2-2; 11 bases match TRBD2. CDR3 length equals 17 residues. Germline V gene lookup returns CDR1 MGHRA and CDR2 YSYEKL. J was trimmed by 5 bases and V by 1 base; bases with no gene match: 6. The CDR3 loop reads CASSQAFSGGDTGELFF. In DNA form, the CDR3 reads TGCGCCAGCAGCCAAGCCTTTAGCGGGGGGGATACCGGGGAGCTGTTTTTT.

V gene TRBV27 combines with J gene TRBJ1-5; TRBD1 matches at 10 bases. The junction had 4 bases not matched to a gene; V was cut back by 6 bases and J by 2 bases. CDR3 size: 15 residues. The germline V gene encodes CDR1 MNHEY and CDR2 SMNVEV (reference sequence). CDR3 amino acids: CASRRQGAGNQPQHF. The CDR3 bases are TGTGCCAGCAGACGACAGGGGGCAGGCAATCAGCCCCAGCATTTT.

The chain carries TRBV19 and TRBJ2-5, with D possibly matching TRBD2 (5 bases). The CDR3 covers 14 residues. V was cut by 4 bases and J by 1 base, with 10 bases left in between. Per germline, CDR1 LNHDA and CDR2 SQIVND (reference sequence). CDR3 sequence reads: CASSTPGFQETQYF. CDR3 sequence (DNA): TGTGCCAGTAGTACGCCGGGGTTCCAAGAGACCCAGTACTTC.

This clone has only one observation. The chain recombines TRBV2 with TRBJ2-7, with TRBD2 matching 16 bases. This CDR3 is 18 amino acids long. Trimming cost V 0 bases and J 5 bases; bases outside gene matches: 7. The germline V gene encodes CDR1 SNHLY and CDR2 FYNNEI. This CDR3 is CASSEAGTSGRAIHEQYF. CDR3 sequence (DNA): TGTGCCAGCAGTGAAGCCGGGACTAGCGGGAGGGCTATCCACGAGCAGTACTTC.

The chain uses TRBV11-3 and TRBJ2-3, with D unclear. The CDR3 is 15 amino acids. The germline gives CDR1 SGHNT, CDR2 YENEEA. Between the trimmed V and J ends, which lost 3 bases and 2 bases, there was a span of 12 bases. The CDR3 sequence: CASSFIARITDTQYF. The DNA for the CDR3 is TGTGCCAGCAGCTTTATAGCCCGGATCACAGATACGCAGTATTTT.

V is TRBV7-2 and J is TRBJ1-2; 8 nucleotides agree with TRBD1. The germline V gene has CDR1 SGHTA and CDR2 FQGNSA. The CDR3 is 15 residues long. The J segment lost 4 bases and the V segment lost 5 bases, leaving 9 bases of the junction unmatched. CDR3: CASSPHGTGFYGYTF. DNA for the CDR3: TGTGCCAGCAGCCCCCATGGGACAGGATTCTATGGCTACACCTTC.

Comments on this clone: Other DNA sequences in the sample encode the same CDR3. The V gene is TRBV5-1, the J gene TRBJ2-5; the match to TRBD2 covers 11 bases. Per the germline V gene, CDR1 is SGHRS and CDR2 is YFSETQ. CDR3 size: 16 residues. Trimming took 0 bases from V and 1 from J; bases not matched to a gene: 2. The CDR3 region is CASSLALAGGQETQYF. As DNA, the CDR3 is TGCGCCAGCAGCTTGGCTCTAGCGGGGGGCCAAGAGACCCAGTACTTC.

Of note for this clone: Within the sample, other DNA sequences also encode this same CDR3. V usage is TRBV5-1 and J usage is TRBJ1-4; D is undetermined. Germline loops: CDR1 SGHRS, CDR2 YFSETQ. V was shortened by 1 base and J by 0 bases, with 4 bases between the two germline ends. The CDR3 is 14 amino acids. CDR3 region: CASSLTATNEKLFF. The CDR3 DNA is TGCGCCAGCAGCTTGACAGCAACTAATGAAAAACTGTTTTTT.

The chain couples TRBV27 to TRBJ2-2, with D possibly TRBD2 on 7 matching bases. The CDR3 has 16 amino acids. Germline V CDR1 and CDR2: MNHEY, SMNVEV (reference sequence). Trimming cost V 6 bases and J 4 bases, with 18 bases left between them. The CDR3 region has the DNA TGTGCCAGCAGATGGAAGGGCGGGGGCACCACCGGGGAGCTGTTTTTT. Translation: CASRWKGGGTTGELFF.

The chain carries TRBV4-3 and TRBJ1-2; tentative D call: TRBD1 (5 bases). CDR1 and CDR2 from the germline V gene are LGHNA and YSLEER. This CDR3 is 18 amino acids long. The V end was cut by 0 bases, the J end by 4 bases, with 21 bases between. This CDR3 reads CASSQDPPGRAFFYGYTF. DNA for the CDR3: TGCGCCAGCAGCCAAGATCCACCGGGCAGGGCATTTTTCTATGGCTACACCTTC.

The V and J genes are TRBV28 and TRBJ2-7; tentative D call: TRBD2 (7 bases). The CDR3 has 14 amino acids. Germline lookup yields CDR1 MDHEN and CDR2 SYDVKM. Deletions cut 10 bases from V and 2 bases from J, with 18 bases between. The CDR3 region has the DNA TGTGCCACCTACGAGGGGGGGGGCCCCTACGAGCAGTACTTC. This gives the protein CATYEGGGPYEQYF.

The V gene is TRBV5-4, the J gene TRBJ1-6; 7 positions agree with TRBD1. Unmatched junction bases numbered 17, after V lost 3 bases and J lost 8 bases. CDR1 SGHNT and CDR2 YYREEE come from the germline V gene (reference sequence). The CDR3 has 18 residues. CDR3 sequence reads: CASSYMEGAPAAYSPLHF. In DNA form, the CDR3 reads TGTGCCAGCAGCTATATGGAGGGGGCGCCGGCAGCTTATTCACCCCTCCACTTT.

In its sample, this clone was seen once. The chain carries TRBV4-1 and TRBJ1-6, with 9 nucleotides matching TRBD1. Germline V gene lookup returns CDR1 MGHRA and CDR2 YSYEKL. V was clipped by 8 bases and J by 11 bases; unmatched bases: 10. The CDR3 loop spans 14 amino acids. The CDR3 bases are TGCGCCAGCGCGACCGGGACAGGGAGTGCACCCCTCCACTTT. This encodes CASATGTGSAPLHF.

The chain's CDR3 is CASSPDLLGSEKLFF. The CDR3 DNA is TGTGCCAGCAGCCCCGATTTGTTGGGGAGTGAAAAACTGTTTTTT. The chain combines TRBV7-9 with TRBJ1-4; no firm D call. V lost 5 bases and J lost 7, with 17 bases in between. Germline-derived CDR1 and CDR2 are SEHNR and FQNEAQ (reference sequence). CDR3 length: 15 amino acids. Full variable domain (remainder filled in from reference TRBV7-9 and TRBJ1-4): DTGVSQNPRHKITKRGQNVTFRCDPISEHNRLYWYRQTLGQGPEFLTYFQNEAQLEKSRLLSDRFSAERPKGSFSTLEIQRTEQGDSAMYLCASSPDLLGSEKLFFGSGTQLSVL.

The CDR3 sequence: CAWSVVLGLQGAGSPLHF. The CDR3 DNA is TGTGCCTGGAGTGTAGTATTGGGGCTGCAGGGGGCAGGTTCACCCCTCCACTTT. The chain employs TRBV30 and TRBJ1-6, with 8 bases identical to TRBD1. The trim removed 0 bases at V and 9 bases at J, leaving 16 bases unmatched. Germline V CDR1 and CDR2: GTSNPN, SVGIG (reference sequence). This CDR3 has 18 amino acids.

The V call is TRBV28, the J call TRBJ1-2, with 7 nucleotides matching TRBD1. This CDR3 has 15 amino acids. CDR1 is MDHEN and CDR2 is SYDVKM in the germline V gene. V gave up 7 bases and J gave up 5 bases; unmatched junction bases: 13. For the CDR3, the DNA is TGTGCCAGCACCCGAGCCCCCGGGACAGCTTATGGCTACACCTTC. Translated: CASTRAPGTAYGYTF.

This sequence joins TRBV28 and TRBJ1-1, with D perhaps TRBD1 (6 bases). The CDR3 totals 14 residues. CDR1 and CDR2 from the germline V gene are MDHEN and SYDVKM. The ends were cut back, 7 bases at V and 11 bases at J, with 23 bases in the middle. As DNA, the CDR3 is TGTGCCAGCACCCAACGGGGGGCGGGGGTGGTCGCTTTCTTT. Translation: CASTQRGAGVVAFF.

This clone was found once. The rearrangement joins TRBV19 to TRBJ1-5, with TRBD1 matching 8 bases. The CDR3 loop spans 14 amino acids. The trim removed 5 bases at V and 8 bases at J, leaving 8 bases unmatched. CDR1 is LNHDA and CDR2 is SQIVND in the germline V gene (reference sequence). This chain's CDR3 is CASSWGQVNKPQHF. The CDR3 nucleotides are TGTGCCAGTAGTTGGGGACAGGTGAATAAGCCCCAGCATTTT. Full variable domain (remainder filled in from reference TRBV19 and TRBJ1-5): DGGITQSPKYLFRKEGQNVTLSCEQNLNHDAMYWYRQDPGQGLRLIYYSQIVNDFQKGDIAEGYSVSREKKESFPLTVTSAQKNPTAFYLCASSWGQVNKPQHFGDGTRLSIL.

The rearrangement joins TRBV7-2 to TRBJ2-2; 10 bases fit TRBD1. The CDR3 contains 18 residues. Trimming cost V 1 base and J 2 bases; bases outside gene matches: 7. Per the germline V gene, CDR1 is SGHTA and CDR2 is FQGNSA. The CDR3 DNA reads TGTGCCAGCAGCTTAGTATGGACAGGGGGGGACAACACCGGGGAGCTGTTTTTT. It codes for CASSLVWTGGDNTGELFF. The complete variable domain, with remaining parts taken from reference TRBV7-2 and TRBJ2-2, reads GAGVSQSPSNKVTEKGKDVELRCDPISGHTALYWYRQSLGQGLEFLIYFQGNSAPDKSGLPSDRFSAERTGGSVSTLTIQRTQQEDSAVYLCASSLVWTGGDNTGELFFGEGSRLTVL.

The J gene is TRBJ1-2, the V gene TRBV9; D remains ambiguous. CDR1 SGDLS and CDR2 YYNGEE come from the germline V gene. V was shortened by 1 base and J by 8 bases, with 15 bases between the two germline ends. The CDR3 loop spans 14 amino acids. This CDR3 is CASSVSPGPRGYTF. CDR3 in DNA: TGTGCCAGCAGCGTAAGCCCTGGGCCCCGCGGCTACACCTTC.

The rearrangement uses TRBV7-2 and TRBJ2-7, with D possibly matching TRBD1 (5 bases). CDR1 is SGHTA and CDR2 is FQGNSA in the germline V gene. CDR3 size: 14 residues. Between the trimmed V and J ends, which lost 5 bases and 2 bases, there was a span of 13 bases. In DNA, the CDR3 is TGTGCCAGCAGCACGCCGACAGCAACCTACGAGCAGTACTTC. As protein: CASSTPTATYEQYF.